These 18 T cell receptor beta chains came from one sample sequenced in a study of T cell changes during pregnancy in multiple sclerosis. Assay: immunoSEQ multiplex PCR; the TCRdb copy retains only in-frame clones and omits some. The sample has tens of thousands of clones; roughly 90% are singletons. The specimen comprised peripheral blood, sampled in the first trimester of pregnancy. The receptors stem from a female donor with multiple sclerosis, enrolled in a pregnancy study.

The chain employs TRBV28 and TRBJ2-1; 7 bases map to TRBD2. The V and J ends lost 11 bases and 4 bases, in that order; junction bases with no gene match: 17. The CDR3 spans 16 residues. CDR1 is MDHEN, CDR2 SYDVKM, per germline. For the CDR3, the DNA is TGTGCCTCAAAGGGGAATGGGCCTAGCGGTTACAATGAGCAGTTCTTC. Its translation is CASKGNGPSGYNEQFF.

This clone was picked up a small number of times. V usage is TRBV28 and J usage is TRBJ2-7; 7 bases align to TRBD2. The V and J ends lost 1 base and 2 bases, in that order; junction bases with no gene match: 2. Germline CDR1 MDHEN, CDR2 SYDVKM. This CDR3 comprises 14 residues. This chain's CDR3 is CASSLSGTTYEQYF. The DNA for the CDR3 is TGTGCCAGCAGTTTATCCGGGACTACCTACGAGCAGTACTTC. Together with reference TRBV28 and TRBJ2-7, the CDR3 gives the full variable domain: DVKVTQSSRYLVKRTGEKVFLECVQDMDHENMFWYRQDPGLGLRLIYFSYDVKMKEKGDIPEGYSVSREKKERFSLILESASTNQTSMYLCASSLSGTTYEQYFGPGTRLTVT.

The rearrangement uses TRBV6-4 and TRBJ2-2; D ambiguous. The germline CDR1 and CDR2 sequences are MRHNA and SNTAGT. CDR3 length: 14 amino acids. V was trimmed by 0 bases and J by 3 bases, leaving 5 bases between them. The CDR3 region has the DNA TGTGCCAGCAGTGACTCGGGCGACACCGGGGAGCTGTTTTTT. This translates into CASSDSGDTGELFF.

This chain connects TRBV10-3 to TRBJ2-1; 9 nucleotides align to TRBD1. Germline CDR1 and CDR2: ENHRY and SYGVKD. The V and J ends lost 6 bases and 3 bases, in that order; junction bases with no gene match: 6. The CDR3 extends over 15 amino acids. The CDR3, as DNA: TGTGCCATCAGCGCTCCGGGACAGGGCTACAATGAGCAGTTCTTC. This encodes CAISAPGQGYNEQFF.

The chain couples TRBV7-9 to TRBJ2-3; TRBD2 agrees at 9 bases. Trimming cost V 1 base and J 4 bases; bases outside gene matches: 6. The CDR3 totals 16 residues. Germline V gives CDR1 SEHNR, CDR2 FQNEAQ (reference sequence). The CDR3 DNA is TGTGCCAGCAGCTTAGTACCGGCGGGAGGGTCAGATACGCAGTATTTT. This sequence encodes CASSLVPAGGSDTQYF.

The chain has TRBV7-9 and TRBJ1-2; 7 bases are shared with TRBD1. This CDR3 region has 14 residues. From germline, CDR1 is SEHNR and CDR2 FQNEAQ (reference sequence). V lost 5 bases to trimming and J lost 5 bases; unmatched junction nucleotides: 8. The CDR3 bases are TGTGCCAGCAGCGCCGGGACAGATCTTTATGGCTACACCTTC. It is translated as CASSAGTDLYGYTF.

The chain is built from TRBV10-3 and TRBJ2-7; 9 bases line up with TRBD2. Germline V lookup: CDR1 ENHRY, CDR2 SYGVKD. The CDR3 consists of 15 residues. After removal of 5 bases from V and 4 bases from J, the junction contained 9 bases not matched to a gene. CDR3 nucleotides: TGTGCCATCAGTCACCGACTAGCGGATGAATACGAGCAGTACTTC. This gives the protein CAISHRLADEYEQYF.

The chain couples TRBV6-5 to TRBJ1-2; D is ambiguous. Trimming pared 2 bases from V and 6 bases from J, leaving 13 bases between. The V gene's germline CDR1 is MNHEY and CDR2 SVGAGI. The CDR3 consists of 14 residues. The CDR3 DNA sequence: TGTGCCAGCAGTTACCCGGGTAGTAAGGATGGCTACACCTTC. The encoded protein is CASSYPGSKDGYTF.

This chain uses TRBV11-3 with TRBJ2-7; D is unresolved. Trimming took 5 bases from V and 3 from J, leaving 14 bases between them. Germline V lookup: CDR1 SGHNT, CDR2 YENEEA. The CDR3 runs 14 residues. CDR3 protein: CASSPPSRNYEQYF. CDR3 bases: TGTGCCAGCAGCCCACCCTCCAGAAACTACGAGCAGTACTTC. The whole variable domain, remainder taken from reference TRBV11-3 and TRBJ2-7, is EAGVVQSPRYKIIEKKQPVAFWCNPISGHNTLYWYLQNLGQGPELLIRYENEEAVDDSQLPKDRFSAERLKGVDSTLKIQPAELGDSAVYLCASSPPSRNYEQYFGPGTRLTVT.

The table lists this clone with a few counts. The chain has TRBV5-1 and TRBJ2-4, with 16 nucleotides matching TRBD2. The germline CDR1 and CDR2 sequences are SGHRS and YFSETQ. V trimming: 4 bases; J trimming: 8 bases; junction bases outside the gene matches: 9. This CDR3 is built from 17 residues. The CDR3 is CASSAGTSGRAGDIQYF. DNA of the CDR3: TGCGCCAGCAGCGCCGGGACTAGCGGGAGGGCCGGGGACATTCAGTACTTC.

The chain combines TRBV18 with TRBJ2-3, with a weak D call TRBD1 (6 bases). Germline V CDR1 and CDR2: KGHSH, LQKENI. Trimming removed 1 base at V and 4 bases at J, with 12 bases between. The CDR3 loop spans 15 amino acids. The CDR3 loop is CASSPRYREADTQYF. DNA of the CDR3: TGTGCCAGCTCACCACGCTACAGGGAAGCAGATACGCAGTATTTT.

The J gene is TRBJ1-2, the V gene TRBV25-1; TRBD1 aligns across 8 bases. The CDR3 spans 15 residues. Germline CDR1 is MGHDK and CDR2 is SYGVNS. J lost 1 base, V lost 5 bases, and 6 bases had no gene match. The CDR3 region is CASSRNRGVNYGYTF. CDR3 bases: TGTGCCAGCAGTAGAAACAGGGGGGTTAACTATGGCTACACCTTC.

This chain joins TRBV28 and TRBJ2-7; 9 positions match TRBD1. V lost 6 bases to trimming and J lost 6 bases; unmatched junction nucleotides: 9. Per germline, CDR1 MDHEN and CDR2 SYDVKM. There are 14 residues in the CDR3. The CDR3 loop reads CASRPPGQGFEQYF. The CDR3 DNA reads TGTGCCAGCAGACCCCCGGGACAGGGCTTCGAGCAGTACTTC. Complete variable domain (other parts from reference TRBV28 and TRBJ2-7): DVKVTQSSRYLVKRTGEKVFLECVQDMDHENMFWYRQDPGLGLRLIYFSYDVKMKEKGDIPEGYSVSREKKERFSLILESASTNQTSMYLCASRPPGQGFEQYFGPGTRLTVT.

CDR3 sequence (DNA): TGCGCCAGCAGCTTGCTAGCGGGAGGGCCTCAGGAGACCCAGTACTTC. It yields the protein CASSLLAGGPQETQYF. This chain links TRBV5-1 with TRBJ2-5, with 12 bases fitting TRBD2. Germline assignment: CDR1 SGHRS and CDR2 YFSETQ. V was clipped by 1 base and J by 5 bases; unmatched bases: 6. CDR3 length: 16 amino acids.

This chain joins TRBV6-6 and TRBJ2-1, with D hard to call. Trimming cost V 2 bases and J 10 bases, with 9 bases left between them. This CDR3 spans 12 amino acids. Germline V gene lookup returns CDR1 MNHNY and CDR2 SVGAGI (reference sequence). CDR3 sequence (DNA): TGTGCCAGCAGTTACCCGACACTCGAGCAGTTCTTC. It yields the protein CASSYPTLEQFF.

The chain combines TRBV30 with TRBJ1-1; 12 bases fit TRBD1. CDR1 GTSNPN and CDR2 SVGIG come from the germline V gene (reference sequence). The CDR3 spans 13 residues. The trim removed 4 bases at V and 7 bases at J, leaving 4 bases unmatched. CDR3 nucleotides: TGTGCCTGGACCGGGACAGGGGGCGGTGAAGCTTTCTTT. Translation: CAWTGTGGGEAFF.

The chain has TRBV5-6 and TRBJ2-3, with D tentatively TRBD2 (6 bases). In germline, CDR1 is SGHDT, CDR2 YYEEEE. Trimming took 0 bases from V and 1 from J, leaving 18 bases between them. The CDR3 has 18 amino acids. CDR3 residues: CASSLARPLRGGTDTQYF. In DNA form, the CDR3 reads TGTGCCAGCAGCTTGGCCCGGCCCTTGCGGGGAGGCACAGATACGCAGTATTTT.

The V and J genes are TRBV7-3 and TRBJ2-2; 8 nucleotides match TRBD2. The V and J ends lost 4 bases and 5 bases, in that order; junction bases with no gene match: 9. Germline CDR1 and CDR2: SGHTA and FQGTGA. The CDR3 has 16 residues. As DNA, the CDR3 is TGTGCCAGCAGCTCGACCGTTATAGCGGGGACCGGGGAGCTGTTTTTT. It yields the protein CASSSTVIAGTGELFF.